Below, one T cell receptor (beta chain) is given with its context. Antigen specificity is unknown. The donors were members of the roughly 120-subject validation cohort (separate from the 666-subject first cohort). Losses at the gene ends were 5 bases for V and 10 bases for J; bases not matched to a gene: 10. The CDR3 sequence is 13 residues long. Per the germline V gene, CDR1 is SQVTM and CDR2 is ANQGSEA. This entry comes from a study of cytomegalovirus exposure and HLA in healthy donors. This table comes from immunoSEQ multiplex PCR, and its TCRdb copy is limited to in-frame clones, with some not included. The sample contains fewer than 300,000 clones, roughly 90% of which appear only once. General study results and limits: A list of 150 to 200 TCR beta chains associated with cytomegalovirus was given.

Sequencing input: PBMCs. The chain couples TRBV29-1 to TRBJ2-1, with 8 positions matching TRBD1. This receptor was taken from a woman aged 18-29 years in good health and CMV-seronegative. The CDR3 is CSVWTGLIGEQFF. The CDR3 nucleotides are TGCAGCGTTTGGACAGGGCTAATCGGGGAGCAGTTCTTC.